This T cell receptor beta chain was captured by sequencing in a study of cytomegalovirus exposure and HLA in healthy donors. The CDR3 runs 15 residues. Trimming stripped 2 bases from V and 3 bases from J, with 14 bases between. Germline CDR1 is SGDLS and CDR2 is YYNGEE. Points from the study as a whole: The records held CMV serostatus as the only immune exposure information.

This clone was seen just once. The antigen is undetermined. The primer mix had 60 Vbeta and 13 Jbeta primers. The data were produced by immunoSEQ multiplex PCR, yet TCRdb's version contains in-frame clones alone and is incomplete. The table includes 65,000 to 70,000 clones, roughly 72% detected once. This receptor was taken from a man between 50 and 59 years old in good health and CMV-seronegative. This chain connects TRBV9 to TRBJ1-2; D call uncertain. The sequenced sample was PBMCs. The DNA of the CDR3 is TGTGCCAGCAGCGTGGCTGAAGTCGTCGACTATGGCTACACCTTC. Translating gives CASSVAEVVDYGYTF.